This T cell receptor (beta chain) originates from a study of technical replicates of blood from a few donors. V shed 1 base and J shed 7 bases, with 10 bases lying between them. From germline, CDR1 is SGHDN and CDR2 FVKESK. This CDR3 is built from 14 residues. Profiled with immunoSEQ multiplex PCR; TCRdb holds only in-frame clones, not every one. In the table there are under 90,000 clones, 93% of which are singletons. The sequencing input was T cells isolated from PBMCs. The sequence derives from a human donor in good health. This chain uses TRBV14 with TRBJ2-2; D not resolved. The CDR3 DNA reads TGTGCCAGCAGCCAAGTCCAGTTGATCGGGGAGCTGTTTTTT. Its protein is CASSQVQLIGELFF.